This TCR beta chain was retrieved from a study of beta chain features in type 1 diabetes. This clone was seen only a few times. What it binds is not known. Points from the study as a whole: Researchers report that Type 1 diabetes patients had moderately but significantly shorter TCRB CDR3s across all four CD4+ subsets.

The whole isolated RNA underwent reverse transcription, so sequencing captured expressed TCRB transcripts. Some clones are missing from TCRdb's copy, which holds only in-frame ones; the method was immunoSEQ multiplex PCR. The sample consists of 300,000 to 400,000 clones, approximately 11% of them appearing once. Donors contributed one heparinised blood draw apiece, averaging about 120 mL. CDR3 length equals 15 residues. V lost 3 bases and J lost 3; bases outside the gene matches: 4. Germline CDR1 reads GTSNPN; CDR2 reads SVGIG (reference sequence). Sequencing was carried out using naive CD4+ T cells from blood. The clonotype comes from a woman aged 25 to 45 in good health. This chain joins TRBV30 and TRBJ2-2, with 10 bases identical to TRBD2. The CDR3 region has the DNA TGTGCCTGGAGCCGGACTAGCGGATACACCGGGGAGCTGTTTTTT. Protein product: CAWSRTSGYTGELFF.